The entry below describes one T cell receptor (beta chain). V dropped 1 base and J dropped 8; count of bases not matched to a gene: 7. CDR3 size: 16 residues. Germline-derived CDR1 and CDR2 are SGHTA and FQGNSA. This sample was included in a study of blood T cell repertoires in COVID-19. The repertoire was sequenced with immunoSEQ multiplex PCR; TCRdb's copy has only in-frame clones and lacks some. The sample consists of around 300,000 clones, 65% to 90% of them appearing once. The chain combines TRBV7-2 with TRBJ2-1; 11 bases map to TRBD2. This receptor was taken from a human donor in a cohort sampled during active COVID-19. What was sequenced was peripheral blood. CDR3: CASSLEGTSGFYEQFF. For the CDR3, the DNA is TGTGCCAGCAGCTTAGAAGGGACTAGCGGTTTCTATGAGCAGTTCTTC.